This TCR beta chain was documented in a study of blood T cell repertoires in COVID-19. Study-level background: The United States, Italy and Spain supplied acute and convalescent COVID-19 samples.

Some clones are missing from TCRdb's copy, which holds only in-frame ones; the method was immunoSEQ multiplex PCR. The profile shows nearly 300,000 clones, around 88% of them singletons. Source material: peripheral blood. The clonotype originates from a woman in her 30s who had recovered from COVID-19.

The CDR3 DNA reads TGTGCCAGTAGTATAGGAGTTTACGGTCTGACCCAGTACTTC. Translated: CASSIGVYGLTQYF. The chain has TRBV19 and TRBJ2-5, with D hard to call. Trimming stripped 1 base from V and 7 bases from J, with 13 bases between. Germline V gene lookup returns CDR1 LNHDA and CDR2 SQIVND (reference sequence). The CDR3 contains 14 residues.